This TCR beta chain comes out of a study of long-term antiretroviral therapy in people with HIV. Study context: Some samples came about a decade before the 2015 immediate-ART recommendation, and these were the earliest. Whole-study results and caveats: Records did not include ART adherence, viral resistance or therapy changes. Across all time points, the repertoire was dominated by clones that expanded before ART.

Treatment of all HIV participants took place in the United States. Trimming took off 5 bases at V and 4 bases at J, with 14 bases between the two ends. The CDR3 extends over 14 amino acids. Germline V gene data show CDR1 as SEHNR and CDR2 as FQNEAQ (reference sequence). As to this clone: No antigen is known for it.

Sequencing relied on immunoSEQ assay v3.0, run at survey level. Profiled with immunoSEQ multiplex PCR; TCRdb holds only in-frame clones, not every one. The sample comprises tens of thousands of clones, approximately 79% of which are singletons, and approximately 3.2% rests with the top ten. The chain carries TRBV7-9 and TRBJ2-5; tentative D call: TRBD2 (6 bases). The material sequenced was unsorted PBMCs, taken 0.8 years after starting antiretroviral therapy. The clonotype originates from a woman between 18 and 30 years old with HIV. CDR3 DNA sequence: TGTGCCAGCAGCCCCCTTGGGGGGAGAGAGACCCAGTACTTC. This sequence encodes CASSPLGGRETQYF.